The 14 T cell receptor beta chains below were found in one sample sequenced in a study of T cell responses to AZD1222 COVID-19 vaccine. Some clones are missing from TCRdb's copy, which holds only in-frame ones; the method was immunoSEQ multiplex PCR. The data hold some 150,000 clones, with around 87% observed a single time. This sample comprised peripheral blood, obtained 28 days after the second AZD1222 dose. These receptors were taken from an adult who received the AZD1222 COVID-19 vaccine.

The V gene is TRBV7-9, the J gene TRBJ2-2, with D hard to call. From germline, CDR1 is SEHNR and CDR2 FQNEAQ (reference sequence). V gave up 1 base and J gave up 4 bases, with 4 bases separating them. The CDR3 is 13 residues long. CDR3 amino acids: CASSLEGTGELFF. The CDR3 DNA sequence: TGTGCCAGCAGCTTAGAGGGCACCGGGGAGCTGTTTTTT.

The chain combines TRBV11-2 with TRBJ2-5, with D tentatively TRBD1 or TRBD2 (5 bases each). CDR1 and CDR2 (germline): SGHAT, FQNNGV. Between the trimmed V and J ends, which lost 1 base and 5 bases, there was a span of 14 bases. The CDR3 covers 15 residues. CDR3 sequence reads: CASSLVAKEGETQYF. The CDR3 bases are TGTGCCAGCAGCTTAGTAGCCAAAGAGGGGGAGACCCAGTACTTC.

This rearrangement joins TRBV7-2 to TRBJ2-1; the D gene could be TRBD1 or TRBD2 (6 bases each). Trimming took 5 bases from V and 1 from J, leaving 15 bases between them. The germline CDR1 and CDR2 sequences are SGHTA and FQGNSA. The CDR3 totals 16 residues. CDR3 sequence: CASSLMGGASYNEQFF. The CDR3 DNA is TGTGCCAGCAGCCTTATGGGGGGCGCTTCCTACAATGAGCAGTTCTTC.

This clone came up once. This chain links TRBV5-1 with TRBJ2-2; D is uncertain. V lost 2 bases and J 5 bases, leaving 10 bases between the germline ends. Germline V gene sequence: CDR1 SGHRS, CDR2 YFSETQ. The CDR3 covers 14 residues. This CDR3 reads CASSLKPETGELFF. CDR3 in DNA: TGCGCCAGCAGCTTAAAACCCGAAACCGGGGAGCTGTTTTTT.

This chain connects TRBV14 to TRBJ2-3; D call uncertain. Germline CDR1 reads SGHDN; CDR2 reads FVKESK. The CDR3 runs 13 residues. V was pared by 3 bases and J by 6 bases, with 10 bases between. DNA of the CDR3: TGTGCCAGCAGCCAGCTTGCCCTTGATACGCAGTATTTT. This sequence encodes CASSQLALDTQYF.

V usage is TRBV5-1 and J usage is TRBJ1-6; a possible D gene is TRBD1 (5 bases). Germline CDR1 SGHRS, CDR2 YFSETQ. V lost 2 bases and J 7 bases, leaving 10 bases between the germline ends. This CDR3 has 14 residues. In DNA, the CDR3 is TGCGCCAGCAGCTTCCGGGGCGAGAATTCACCCCTCCACTTT. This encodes CASSFRGENSPLHF. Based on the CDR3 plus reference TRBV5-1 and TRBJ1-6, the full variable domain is KAGVTQTPRYLIKTRGQQVTLSCSPISGHRSVSWYQQTPGQGLQFLFEYFSETQRNKGNFPGRFSGRQFSNSRSEMNVSTLELGDSALYLCASSFRGENSPLHFGNGTRLTVT.

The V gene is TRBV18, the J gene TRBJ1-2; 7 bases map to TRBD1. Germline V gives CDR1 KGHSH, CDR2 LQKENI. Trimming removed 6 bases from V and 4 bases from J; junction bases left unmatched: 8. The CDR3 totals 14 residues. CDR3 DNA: TGTGCCAGCTCCCCCGCAAGGGGGCCCTATGGCTACACCTTC. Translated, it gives CASSPARGPYGYTF.

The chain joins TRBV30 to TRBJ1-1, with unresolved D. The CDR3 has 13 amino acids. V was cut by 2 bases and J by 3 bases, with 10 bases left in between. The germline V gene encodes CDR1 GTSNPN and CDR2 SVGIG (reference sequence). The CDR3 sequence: CAWSFRGDTEAFF. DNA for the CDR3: TGTGCCTGGAGTTTCCGGGGAGACACTGAAGCTTTCTTT.

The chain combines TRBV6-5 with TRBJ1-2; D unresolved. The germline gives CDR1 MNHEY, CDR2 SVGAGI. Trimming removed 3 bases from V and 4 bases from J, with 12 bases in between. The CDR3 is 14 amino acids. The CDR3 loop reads CASSYTGSAYGYTF. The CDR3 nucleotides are TGTGCCAGCAGTTATACTGGGTCTGCCTATGGCTACACCTTC.

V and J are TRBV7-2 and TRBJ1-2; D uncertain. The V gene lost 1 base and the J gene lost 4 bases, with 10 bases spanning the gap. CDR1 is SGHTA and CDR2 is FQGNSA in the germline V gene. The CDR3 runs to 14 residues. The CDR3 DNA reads TGTGCCAGCAGCTTAGGCGTCTCCCGCTATGGCTACACCTTC. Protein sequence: CASSLGVSRYGYTF. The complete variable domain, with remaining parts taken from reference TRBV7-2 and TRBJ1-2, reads GAGVSQSPSNKVTEKGKDVELRCDPISGHTALYWYRQSLGQGLEFLIYFQGNSAPDKSGLPSDRFSAERTGGSVSTLTIQRTQQEDSAVYLCASSLGVSRYGYTFGSGTRLTVV.

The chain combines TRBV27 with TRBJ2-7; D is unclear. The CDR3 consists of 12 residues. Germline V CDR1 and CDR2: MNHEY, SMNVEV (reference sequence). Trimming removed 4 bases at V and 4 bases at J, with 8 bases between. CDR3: CASSSSSYEQYF. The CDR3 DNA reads TGTGCCAGCAGTTCATCCTCTTACGAGCAGTACTTC.

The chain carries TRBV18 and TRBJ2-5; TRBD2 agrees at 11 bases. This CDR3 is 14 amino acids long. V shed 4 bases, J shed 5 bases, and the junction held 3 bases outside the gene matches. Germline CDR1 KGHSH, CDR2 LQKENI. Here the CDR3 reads CASSLSSGRETQYF. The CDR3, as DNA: TGTGCCAGCTCACTTTCTAGCGGGAGGGAGACCCAGTACTTC.

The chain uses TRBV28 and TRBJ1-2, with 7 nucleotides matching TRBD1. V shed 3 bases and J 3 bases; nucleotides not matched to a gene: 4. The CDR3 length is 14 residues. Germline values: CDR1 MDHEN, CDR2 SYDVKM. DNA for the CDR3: TGTGCCAGCAGTTTCCCCAGGGGGGACTATGGCTACACCTTC. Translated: CASSFPRGDYGYTF.

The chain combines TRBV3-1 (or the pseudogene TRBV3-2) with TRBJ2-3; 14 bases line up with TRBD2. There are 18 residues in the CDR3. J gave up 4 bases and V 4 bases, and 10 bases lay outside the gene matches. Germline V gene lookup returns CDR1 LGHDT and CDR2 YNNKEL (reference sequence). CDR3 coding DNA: TGTGCCAGCAGCCGGTCGGGACTAGCGGGAGAAGGTGCAGATACGCAGTATTTT. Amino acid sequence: CASSRSGLAGEGADTQYF.